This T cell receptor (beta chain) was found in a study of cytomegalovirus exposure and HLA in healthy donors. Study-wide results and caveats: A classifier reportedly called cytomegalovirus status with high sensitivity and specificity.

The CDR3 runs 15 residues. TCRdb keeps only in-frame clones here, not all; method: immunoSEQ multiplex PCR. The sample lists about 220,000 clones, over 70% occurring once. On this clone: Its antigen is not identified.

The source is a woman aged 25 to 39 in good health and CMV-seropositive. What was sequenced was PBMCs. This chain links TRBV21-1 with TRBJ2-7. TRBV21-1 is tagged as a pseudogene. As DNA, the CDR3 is TGTGCCAGCAGCAAAAGATGTGGGAACACCTACGAGCAGTACTTC. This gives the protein CASSKRCGNTYEQYF.